The 18 T cell receptor beta chains presented below share a single source sample, sequenced in a study of shared T cell receptors in the human thymus. Measured with immunoSEQ multiplex PCR; TCRdb has only the in-frame clones, and not every one. The sample carries about 710,000 clones, around 87% recorded once. Separately, the same data were catalogued under a study of human thymus T cells.

Input material: thymocytes. The source of these receptors is a boy younger than two with a congenital heart defect.

The CDR3 sequence is CASSLPDRLLISYEQYF. The CDR3 coding sequence is TGTGCCAGCAGCTTACCGGACAGGTTGCTTATCTCCTACGAGCAGTACTTC. The genes are TRBV11-2 and TRBJ2-7; TRBD1 matches 7 bases. Germline V gene sequence: CDR1 SGHAT, CDR2 FQNNGV. This CDR3 comprises 17 residues. Unmatched junction bases numbered 10, after V lost 2 bases and J lost 0 bases.

DNA for the CDR3: TGTGCCAGCAGTTATGGCGGGGGCGGCTACACCTTC. The encoded protein is CASSYGGGGYTF. The chain combines TRBV6-1 with TRBJ1-2, with TRBD1 as a possible D gene (6 bases). The CDR3 runs to 12 residues. The germline gives CDR1 MNHNS, CDR2 SASEGT. The V and J ends lost 5 bases and 8 bases respectively, with 12 bases between them.

V gene TRBV2 combines with J gene TRBJ2-1, with 10 bases identical to TRBD2. The CDR3 consists of 17 residues. The trim removed 6 bases at V and 0 bases at J, leaving 8 bases unmatched. CDR1 is SNHLY and CDR2 is FYNNEI in the germline V gene. The CDR3 DNA is TGTGCCAGCAGGCCTAGCGGGGGTCAGAGCTCCTACAATGAGCAGTTCTTC. It codes for CASRPSGGQSSYNEQFF.

This sequence joins TRBV19 and TRBJ2-2; 12 bases are shared with TRBD1. CDR1 and CDR2 (germline): LNHDA, SQIVND (reference sequence). V was pared by 3 bases and J by 6 bases, with 17 bases of the junction left unmatched. The CDR3 runs to 20 residues. The CDR3, as DNA: TGTGCCAGTAGTATTTGGGGACAGGGGGCGCTAGCGGGAGTGGCCGGGGAGCTGTTTTTT. This encodes CASSIWGQGALAGVAGELFF.

The chain combines TRBV11-2 with TRBJ2-2; 8 bases agree with TRBD2. Trimming took 4 bases from V and 3 from J; bases not matched to a gene: 10. The CDR3 has 17 amino acids. Germline V gene sequence: CDR1 SGHAT, CDR2 FQNNGV. CDR3 sequence reads: CASSSPREAGDTGELFF. The CDR3 nucleotides read TGTGCCAGCAGCTCCCCCCGGGAAGCGGGAGACACCGGGGAGCTGTTTTTT.

The V gene is TRBV20-1, the J gene TRBJ1-2, with no clear D. CDR1 and CDR2 from the germline V gene are DFQATT and SNEGSKA (reference sequence). The CDR3 loop spans 10 amino acids. V was shortened by 5 bases and J by 7 bases, with 8 bases between the two germline ends. CDR3 in amino acids: CSAAPGGYTF. The CDR3 DNA sequence: TGCAGTGCTGCCCCCGGTGGCTACACCTTC.

This sequence joins TRBV6-5 and TRBJ2-3; D is undetermined. There are 15 residues in the CDR3. Germline V gene lookup returns CDR1 MNHEY and CDR2 SVGAGI. V was cut by 2 bases and J by 2 bases, with 11 bases left in between. CDR3 in DNA: TGTGCCAGCAGTTACCCCACGAGCGCCACAGATACGCAGTATTTT. It specifies CASSYPTSATDTQYF.

The J gene is TRBJ1-5, the V gene TRBV5-6, with no clear D. Germline CDR1 and CDR2: SGHDT and YYEEEE. The CDR3 is 15 residues long. V was trimmed by 4 bases and J by 2 bases, leaving 13 bases between them. CDR3 DNA: TGTGCCAGCAGCAACAGAATGAGGGGCAATCAGCCCCAGCATTTT. This gives the protein CASSNRMRGNQPQHF.

The chain couples TRBV4-3 to TRBJ1-1; 10 bases align to TRBD1. With 2 bases clipped from V and 5 bases from J, the junction kept 17 bases outside the gene matches. Germline V lookup: CDR1 LGHNA, CDR2 YSLEER. This CDR3 spans 19 amino acids. CDR3: CASSQKPNLPGQGRTEAFF. In DNA, the CDR3 is TGCGCCAGCAGCCAAAAACCAAACCTTCCGGGACAGGGGCGGACTGAAGCTTTCTTT.

V and J are TRBV7-9 and TRBJ2-7; D possibly corresponds to TRBD2 (5 bases). The CDR3 is 15 residues long. Germline values: CDR1 SEHNR, CDR2 FQNEAQ (reference sequence). The germline V and J ends were trimmed by 2 bases and 0 bases, with 11 bases remaining between them. The CDR3 loop reads CASSLHRGYSYEQYF. As DNA, the CDR3 is TGTGCCAGCAGCTTACACCGCGGGTACTCCTACGAGCAGTACTTC.

The V and J genes are TRBV30 and TRBJ2-1, with a tentative D call TRBD2 (5 bases). The V gene's germline CDR1 is GTSNPN and CDR2 SVGIG (reference sequence). Between the trimmed V and J ends, which lost 5 bases and 4 bases, there was a span of 18 bases. The CDR3 is 15 amino acids. This chain's CDR3 is CAWVFGDSVYNEQFF. The CDR3 DNA sequence: TGTGCCTGGGTCTTCGGTGATAGCGTGTACAATGAGCAGTTCTTC.

The J gene is TRBJ1-2, the V gene TRBV9; TRBD1 matches 9 bases. The germline V gene has CDR1 SGDLS and CDR2 YYNGEE. There are 17 residues in the CDR3. V shed 4 bases, J shed 5 bases, and the junction held 15 bases outside the gene matches. CDR3 coding DNA: TGTGCCAGCAGCTTCACCGGGACAGGGTCCCCCTTTTATGGCTACACCTTC. Protein product: CASSFTGTGSPFYGYTF.

This chain connects TRBV9 to TRBJ1-1; D is undetermined. Germline-derived CDR1 and CDR2 are SGDLS and YYNGEE. This CDR3 spans 14 amino acids. Trimming cost V 3 bases and J 4 bases, with 13 bases left between them. DNA for the CDR3: TGTGCCAGCAGCGCCGCAGGAGGCGGCACTGAAGCTTTCTTT. This translates into CASSAAGGGTEAFF.

This clone has only a few counts. The V gene is TRBV21-1, the J gene TRBJ1-5. TRBV21-1 is tagged as a pseudogene. The CDR3 contains 16 residues. CDR3 residues: CASSQTPAGRNQPQHF. As DNA, the CDR3 is TGTGCCAGCAGCCAAACGCCGGCAGGGAGGAATCAGCCCCAGCATTTT.

This chain joins TRBV28 and TRBJ2-1; no firm D call. Germline CDR1 MDHEN, CDR2 SYDVKM. This CDR3 region has 14 residues. V was clipped by 5 bases and J by 5 bases, with 13 bases between them. The CDR3, as DNA: TGTGCCAGCAGTGAGGTGGCGCGGAACAATGAGCAGTTCTTC. It yields the protein CASSEVARNNEQFF.

Concerning this clone itself: An end of the junction differs from the germline gene, which may be a read error. This sequence joins TRBV6-6 and TRBJ1-2, with D perhaps TRBD1 (6 bases). This CDR3 comprises 13 residues. Germline V CDR1 and CDR2: MNHNY, SVGAGI (reference sequence). CDR3 coding DNA: TGTGCCAGCAGGTTAGACAGGAACTCTGGCTACACCTTC. Protein sequence: CASRLDRNSGYTF.

DNA for the CDR3: TGTGCCACCCCTAGGAGCGGGCTGACGAACACTGAAGCTTTCTTT. This sequence encodes CATPRSGLTNTEAFF. The rearrangement links TRBV6-1 to TRBJ1-1; D gene ambiguous. Germline values: CDR1 MNHNS, CDR2 SASEGT. The CDR3 totals 15 residues. V gave up 10 bases and J gave up 1 base, with 19 bases separating them.

The V and J genes are TRBV27 and TRBJ2-1, with TRBD2 matching 13 bases. J gave up 9 bases and V 6 bases, and 8 bases lay outside the gene matches. The CDR3 spans 15 residues. From germline, CDR1 is MNHEY and CDR2 SMNVEV (reference sequence). The CDR3 is CASRILAGGPGEQFF. The CDR3, as DNA: TGTGCCAGCAGGATACTAGCGGGGGGGCCGGGTGAGCAGTTCTTC.